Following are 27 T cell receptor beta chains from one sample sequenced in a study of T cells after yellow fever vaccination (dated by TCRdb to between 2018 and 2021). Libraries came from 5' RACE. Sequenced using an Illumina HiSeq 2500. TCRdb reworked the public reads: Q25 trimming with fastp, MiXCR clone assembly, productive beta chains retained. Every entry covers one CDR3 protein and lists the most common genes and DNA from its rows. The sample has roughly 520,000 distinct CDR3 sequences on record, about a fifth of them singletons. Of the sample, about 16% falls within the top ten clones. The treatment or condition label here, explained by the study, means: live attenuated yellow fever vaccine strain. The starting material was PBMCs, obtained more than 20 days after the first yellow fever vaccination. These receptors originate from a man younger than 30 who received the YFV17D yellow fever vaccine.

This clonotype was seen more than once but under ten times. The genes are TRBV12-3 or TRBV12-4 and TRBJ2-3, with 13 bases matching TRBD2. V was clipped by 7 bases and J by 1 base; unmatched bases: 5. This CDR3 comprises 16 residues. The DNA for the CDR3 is TGTGCCAGCATACTAGCGGGGGGGCAAGGCACAGATACGCAGTATTTT. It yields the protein CASILAGGQGTDTQYF.

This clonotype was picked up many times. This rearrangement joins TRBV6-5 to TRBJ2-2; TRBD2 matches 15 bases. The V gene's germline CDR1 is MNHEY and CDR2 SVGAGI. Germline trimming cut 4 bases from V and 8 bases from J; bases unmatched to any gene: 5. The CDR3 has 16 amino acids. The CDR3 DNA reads TGTGCCAGCAGTTCCCGGACTAGCGGGGGGGCTGGGGAGCTGTTTTTT. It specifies CASSSRTSGGAGELFF.

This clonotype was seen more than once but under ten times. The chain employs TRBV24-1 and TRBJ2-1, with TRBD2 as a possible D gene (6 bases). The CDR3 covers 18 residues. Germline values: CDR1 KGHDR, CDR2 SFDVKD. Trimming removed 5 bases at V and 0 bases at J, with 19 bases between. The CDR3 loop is CATSGRRGSSSSYNEQFF. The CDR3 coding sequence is TGTGCCACCAGTGGGAGGCGGGGATCTTCAAGCTCCTACAATGAGCAGTTCTTC.

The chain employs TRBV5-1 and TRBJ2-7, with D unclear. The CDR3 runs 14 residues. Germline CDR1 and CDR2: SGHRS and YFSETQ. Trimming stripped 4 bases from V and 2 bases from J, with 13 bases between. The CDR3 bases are TGCGCCAGCAGCCTCAGTAGTAACCCCTACGAGCAGTACTTC. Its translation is CASSLSSNPYEQYF.

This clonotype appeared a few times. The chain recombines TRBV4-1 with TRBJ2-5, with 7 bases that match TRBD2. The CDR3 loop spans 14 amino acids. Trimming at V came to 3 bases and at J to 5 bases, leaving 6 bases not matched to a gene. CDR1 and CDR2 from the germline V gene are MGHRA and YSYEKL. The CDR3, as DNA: TGCGCCAGCAGCCAGGGGTTCGGGAGGGAGACCCAGTACTTC. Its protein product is CASSQGFGRETQYF.

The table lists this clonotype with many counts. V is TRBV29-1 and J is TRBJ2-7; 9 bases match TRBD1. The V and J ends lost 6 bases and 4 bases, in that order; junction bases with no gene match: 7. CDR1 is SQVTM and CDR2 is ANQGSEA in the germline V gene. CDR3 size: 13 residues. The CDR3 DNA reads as TGCAGCGTGGGCCGGGGACAGGGTTACGAGCAGTACTTC. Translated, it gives CSVGRGQGYEQYF.

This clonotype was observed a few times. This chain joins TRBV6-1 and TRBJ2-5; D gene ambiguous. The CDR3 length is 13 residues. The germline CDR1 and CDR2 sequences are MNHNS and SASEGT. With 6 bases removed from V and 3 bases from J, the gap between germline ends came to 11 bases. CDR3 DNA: TGTGCCAGCAGCCGAGGAACCGAAGAGACCCAGTACTTC. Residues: CASSRGTEETQYF.

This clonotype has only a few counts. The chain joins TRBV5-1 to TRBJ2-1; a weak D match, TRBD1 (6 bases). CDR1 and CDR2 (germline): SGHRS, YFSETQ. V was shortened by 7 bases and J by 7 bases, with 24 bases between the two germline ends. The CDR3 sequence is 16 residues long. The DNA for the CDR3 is TGCGCCAGCCGCGTTTCCCCAGGGGATGCATTAAATGAGCAGTTCTTC. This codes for CASRVSPGDALNEQFF.

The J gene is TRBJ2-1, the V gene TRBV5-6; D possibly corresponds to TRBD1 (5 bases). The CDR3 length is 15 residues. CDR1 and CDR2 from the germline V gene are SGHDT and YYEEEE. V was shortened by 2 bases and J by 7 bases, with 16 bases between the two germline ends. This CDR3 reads CASSFEGAAINEQFF. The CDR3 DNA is TGTGCCAGCAGCTTCGAAGGGGCAGCTATTAATGAGCAGTTCTTC.

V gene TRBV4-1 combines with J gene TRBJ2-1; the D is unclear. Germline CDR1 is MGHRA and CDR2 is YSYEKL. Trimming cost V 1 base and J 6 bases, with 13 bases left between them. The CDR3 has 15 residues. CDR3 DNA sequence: TGCGCCAGCAGCCAAGTTATCCTTGACATCAATGAGCAGTTCTTC. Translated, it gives CASSQVILDINEQFF.

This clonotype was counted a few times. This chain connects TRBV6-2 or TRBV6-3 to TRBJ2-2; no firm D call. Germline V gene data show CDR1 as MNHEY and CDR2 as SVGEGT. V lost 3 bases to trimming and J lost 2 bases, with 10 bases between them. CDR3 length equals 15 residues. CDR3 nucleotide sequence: TGTGCCAGCAGTTATCATGGGCTAAACACCGGGGAGCTGTTTTTT. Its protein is CASSYHGLNTGELFF.

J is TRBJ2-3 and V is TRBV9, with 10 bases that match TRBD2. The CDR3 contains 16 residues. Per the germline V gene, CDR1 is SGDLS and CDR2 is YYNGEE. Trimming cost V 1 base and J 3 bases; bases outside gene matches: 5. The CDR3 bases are TGTGCCAGCAGCGTACAGGCTAGCGGGGGAACAGATACGCAGTATTTT. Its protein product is CASSVQASGGTDTQYF.

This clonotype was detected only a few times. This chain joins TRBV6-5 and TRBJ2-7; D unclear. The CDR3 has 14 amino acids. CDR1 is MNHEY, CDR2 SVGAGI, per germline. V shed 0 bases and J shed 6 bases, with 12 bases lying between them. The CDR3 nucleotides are TGTGCCAGCAGTTACTCGGGCAGAATGGGCGAGCAGTACTTC. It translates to CASSYSGRMGEQYF.

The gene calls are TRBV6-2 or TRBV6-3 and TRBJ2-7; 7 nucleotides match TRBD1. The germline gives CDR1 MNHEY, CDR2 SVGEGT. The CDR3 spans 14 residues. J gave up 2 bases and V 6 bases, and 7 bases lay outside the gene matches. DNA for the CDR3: TGTGCCAGCAGCCGAACAGGGGAAACCTACGAGCAGTACGTC. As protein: CASSRTGETYEQYV.

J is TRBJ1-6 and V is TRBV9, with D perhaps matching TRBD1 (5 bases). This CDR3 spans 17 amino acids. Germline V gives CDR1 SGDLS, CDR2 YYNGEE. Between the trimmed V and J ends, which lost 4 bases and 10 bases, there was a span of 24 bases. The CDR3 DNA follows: TGTGCCAGCAGCCTAGACCGCAGGGTAAGACTTGACTCACCCCTCCACTTT. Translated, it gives CASSLDRRVRLDSPLHF.

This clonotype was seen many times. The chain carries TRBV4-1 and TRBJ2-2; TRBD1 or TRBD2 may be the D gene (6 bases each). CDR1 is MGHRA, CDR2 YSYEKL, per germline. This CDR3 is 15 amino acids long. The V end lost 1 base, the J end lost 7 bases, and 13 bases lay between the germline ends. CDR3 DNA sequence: TGCGCCAGCAGCCAAGGGGTAGGGGGAGGCGGGGAGCTGTTTTTT. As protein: CASSQGVGGGGELFF.

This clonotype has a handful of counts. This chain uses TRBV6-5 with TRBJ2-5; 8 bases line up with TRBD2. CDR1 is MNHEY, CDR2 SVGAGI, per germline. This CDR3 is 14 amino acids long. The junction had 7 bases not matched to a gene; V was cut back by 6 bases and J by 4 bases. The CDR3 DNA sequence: TGTGCCAGCAGCTATACCGGGGGGGGAGAGACCCAGTACTTC. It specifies CASSYTGGGETQYF.

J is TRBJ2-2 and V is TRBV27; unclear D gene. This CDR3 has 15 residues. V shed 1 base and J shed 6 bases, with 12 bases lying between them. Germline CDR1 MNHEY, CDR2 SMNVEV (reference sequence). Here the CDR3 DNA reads TGTGCCAGCAGTTTATTGCTGGGATCCGCCGGGGAGCTGTTTTTT. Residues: CASSLLLGSAGELFF.

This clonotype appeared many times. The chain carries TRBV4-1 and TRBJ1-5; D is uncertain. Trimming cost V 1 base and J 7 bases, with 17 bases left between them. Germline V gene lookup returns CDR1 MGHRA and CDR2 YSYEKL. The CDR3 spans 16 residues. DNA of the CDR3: TGCGCCAGCAGCCAAGGAGCTTACCGTTGGGAGCAGCCCCAGCATTTT. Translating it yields CASSQGAYRWEQPQHF.

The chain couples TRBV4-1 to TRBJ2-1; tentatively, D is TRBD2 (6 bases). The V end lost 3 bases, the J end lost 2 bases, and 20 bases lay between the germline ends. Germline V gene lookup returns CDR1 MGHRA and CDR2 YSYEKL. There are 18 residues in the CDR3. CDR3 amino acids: CASSHVGGSGFPYNEQFF. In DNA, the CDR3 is TGCGCCAGCAGCCATGTGGGGGGATCGGGATTCCCCTACAATGAGCAGTTCTTC.

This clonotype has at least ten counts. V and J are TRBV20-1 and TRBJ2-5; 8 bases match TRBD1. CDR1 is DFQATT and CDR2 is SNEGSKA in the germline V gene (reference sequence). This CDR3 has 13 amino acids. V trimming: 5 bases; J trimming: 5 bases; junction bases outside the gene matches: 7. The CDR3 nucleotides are TGCAGTGCTGGCGACAGGGGCCGGGAGACCCAGTACTTC. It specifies CSAGDRGRETQYF.

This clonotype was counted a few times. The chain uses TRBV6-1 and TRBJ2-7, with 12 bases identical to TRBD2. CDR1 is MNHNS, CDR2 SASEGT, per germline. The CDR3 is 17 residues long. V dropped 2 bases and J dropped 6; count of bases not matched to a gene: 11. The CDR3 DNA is TGTGCCAGCAGTGAAAGGCCTAGCGGGGGGGACCGTTCCGAGCAGTACTTC. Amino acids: CASSERPSGGDRSEQYF.

The CDR3 DNA reads as TGTGCCAGCAGCCAAAGCTTTGATACGCAGTATTTT. Residues: CASSQSFDTQYF. The chain couples TRBV6-5 to TRBJ2-3; D gene uncertain. Trimming pared 6 bases from V and 6 bases from J, leaving 10 bases between. Germline V gene data show CDR1 as MNHEY and CDR2 as SVGAGI. The CDR3 loop spans 12 amino acids.

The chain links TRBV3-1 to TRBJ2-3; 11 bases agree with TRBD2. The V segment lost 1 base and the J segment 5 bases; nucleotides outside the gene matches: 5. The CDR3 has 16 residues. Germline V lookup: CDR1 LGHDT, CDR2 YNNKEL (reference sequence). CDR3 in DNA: TGTGCCAGCAGCCAAGTTAGCGGGGGGGCAGAAGATACGCAGTATTTT. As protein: CASSQVSGGAEDTQYF.

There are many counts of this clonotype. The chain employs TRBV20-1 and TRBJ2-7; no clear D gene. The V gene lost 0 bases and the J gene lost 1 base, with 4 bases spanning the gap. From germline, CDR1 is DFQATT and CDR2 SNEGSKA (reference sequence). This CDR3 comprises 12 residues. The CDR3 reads CSARDRSYEQYF. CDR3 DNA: TGCAGTGCTAGAGACCGGTCCTACGAGCAGTACTTC.

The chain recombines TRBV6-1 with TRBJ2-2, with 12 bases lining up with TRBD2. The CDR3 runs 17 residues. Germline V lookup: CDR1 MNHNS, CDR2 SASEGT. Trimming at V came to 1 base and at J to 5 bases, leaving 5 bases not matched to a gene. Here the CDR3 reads CASSEVPSGGATGELFF. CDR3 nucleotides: TGTGCCAGCAGTGAAGTTCCTAGCGGGGGGGCTACCGGGGAGCTGTTTTTT.

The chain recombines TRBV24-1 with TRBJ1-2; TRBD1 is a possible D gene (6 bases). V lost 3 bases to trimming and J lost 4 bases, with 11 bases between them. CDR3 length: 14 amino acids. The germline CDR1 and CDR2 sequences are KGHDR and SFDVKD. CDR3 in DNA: TGTGCCACCAGTGATCGGGACACCTCCTATGGCTACACCTTC. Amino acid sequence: CATSDRDTSYGYTF.